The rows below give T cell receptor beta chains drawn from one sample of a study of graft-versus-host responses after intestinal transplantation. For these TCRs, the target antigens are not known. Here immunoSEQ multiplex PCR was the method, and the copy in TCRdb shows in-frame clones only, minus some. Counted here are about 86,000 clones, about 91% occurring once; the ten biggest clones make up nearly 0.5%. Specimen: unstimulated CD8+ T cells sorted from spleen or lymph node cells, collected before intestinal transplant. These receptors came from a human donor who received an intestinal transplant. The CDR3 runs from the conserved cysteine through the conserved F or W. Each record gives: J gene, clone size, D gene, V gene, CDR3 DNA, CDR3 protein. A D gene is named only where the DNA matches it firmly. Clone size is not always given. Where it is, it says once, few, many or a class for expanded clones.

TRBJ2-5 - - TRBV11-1 TGTGCCAGCAGCTTGCGTGCAGTGCTAGGTGAGACCCAGTACTTC CASSLRAVLGETQYF
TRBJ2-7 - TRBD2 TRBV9 TGTGCCAGCAGCGCAGGGACTAGCGACTCCTACGAGCAGTACTTC CASSAGTSDSYEQYF
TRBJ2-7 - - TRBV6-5 TGTGCCAGCAGTTACTCGCAGGGGCCGATGTACGAGCAGTACTTC CASSYSQGPMYEQYF
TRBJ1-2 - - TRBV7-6 TGTGCCAGCAGCCCCTCGTCTGAGGGTTTCTATGGCTACACCTTC CASSPSSEGFYGYTF
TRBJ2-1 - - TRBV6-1 TGTGCCAGCTGTGTGGCGGGGGCGTACAATGAGCAGTTCTTC CASCVAGAYNEQFF
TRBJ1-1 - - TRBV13 TGTGCCAGCAGCCAAACCCTAAGGGGGGGGACTGAAGCTTTCTTT CASSQTLRGGTEAFF
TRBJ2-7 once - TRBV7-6 TGTGCCAGCAGCCCAACCCCAGGAGCGACTACCTACGAGCAGTACTTC CASSPTPGATTYEQYF
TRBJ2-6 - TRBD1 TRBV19 TGTGCCAGTACAGGGGGCTCTGGGGCCAACGTCCTGACTTTC CASTGGSGANVLTF
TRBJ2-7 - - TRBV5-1 TGCGCCAGCAGGCTCGACATGAACTACGAGCAGTACTTC CASRLDMNYEQYF
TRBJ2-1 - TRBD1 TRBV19 TGTGCCAGTAGTATCGGGACAGGGTACAATGAGCAGTTCTTC CASSIGTGYNEQFF
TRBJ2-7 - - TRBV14 TGTGCCAGCAGCGAAGAGTCCGGGGACGAGCAGTACTTC CASSEESGDEQYF
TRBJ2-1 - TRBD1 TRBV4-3 TGCGCCAGCAGCCCGGGACAGGGGGCCCATGAGCAGTTCTTC CASSPGQGAHEQFF
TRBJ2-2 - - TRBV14 TGTGCCAGCAGCCCCAGGGGTTTCACCGGGGAGCTGTTTTTT CASSPRGFTGELFF
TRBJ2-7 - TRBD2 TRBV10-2 TGCGCCAGCAATCGCGGGAGAATCTACGAGCAGTACTTC CASNRGRIYEQYF
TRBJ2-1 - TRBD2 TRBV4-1 TGCGCCAGCAGCCAAGAGAGGGTGCTAGCGGGAGTGGGGAATGAGCAGTTCTTC CASSQERVLAGVGNEQFF
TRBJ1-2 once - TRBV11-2 TGTGCCAGCAGCTTAGTCGGACAGCCGTATGGCTACACCTTC CASSLVGQPYGYTF
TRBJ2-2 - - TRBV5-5 TGTGCCAGCAGCGAGCGAACTGGAACCGGGGAGCTGTTTTTT CASSERTGTGELFF
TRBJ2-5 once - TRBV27 TGTGCCAGCAGTTCCGGGATTCAAGAGACCCAGTACTTC CASSSGIQETQYF
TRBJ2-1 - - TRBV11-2 TGTGCCAGCAGTCACATTTGGGGGCCTAATGAGCAGTTCTTC CASSHIWGPNEQFF
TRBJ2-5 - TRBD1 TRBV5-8 TGTGCCAGCAGCCTGTACGGAGACAGGGAAGAGACCCAGTACTTC CASSLYGDREETQYF
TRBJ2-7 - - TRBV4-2 TGTGCCAGCAGCCCACGCCCCGGCTACGAGCAGTACTTC CASSPRPGYEQYF
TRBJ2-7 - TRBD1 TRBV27 TGTGCCAGCAGTTCAACCACGGGACAGGGTTCCTACGAGCAGTACTTC CASSSTTGQGSYEQYF
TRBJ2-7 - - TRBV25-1 TGTGCCAGCAGAGGATTTGGGCCCTACTACGAGCAGTACTTC CASRGFGPYYEQYF
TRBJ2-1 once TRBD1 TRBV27 TGTGCCAGTCACGGGACAGGGGTCTACAATGAGCAGTTCTTC CASHGTGVYNEQFF
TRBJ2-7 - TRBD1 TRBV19 TGTGCCAGTAGTCCGGGACAGGGGACCCCCTACGAGCAGTACTTC CASSPGQGTPYEQYF
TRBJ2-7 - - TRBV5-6 TGTGCCAGCAGCTCTGGGGCAGTCTCCTACGAGCAGTACTTC CASSSGAVSYEQYF
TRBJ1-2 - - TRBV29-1 TGCAGCGTTGAAGGGGGGCACTATGGCTACACCTTC CSVEGGHYGYTF
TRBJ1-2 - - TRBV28 TGTGCCAGCAGTCTGACAGCTAACTATGGCTACACCTTC CASSLTANYGYTF
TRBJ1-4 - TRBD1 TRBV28 TGTGCCAGCAGATCGACAGGGAATGAAAAACTGTTTTTT CASRSTGNEKLFF
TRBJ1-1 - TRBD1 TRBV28 TGTGCCAGCAGCCCCTGGGGGGGACAGGACACTGAAGCTTTCTTT CASSPWGGQDTEAFF
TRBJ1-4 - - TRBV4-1 TGCGCCAGCAGCCAAGACAGGATCGACGAAAAACTGTTTTTT CASSQDRIDEKLFF
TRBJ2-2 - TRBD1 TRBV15 TGTGCCACCAGCGGAAGGACAGGGATCGCCGGGGAGCTGTTTTTT CATSGRTGIAGELFF
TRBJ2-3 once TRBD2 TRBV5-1 TGCGCCAGCAGCCCCGGACTAGCGGTCACAGATACGCAGTATTTT CASSPGLAVTDTQYF
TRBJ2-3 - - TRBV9 TGTGCCAGCAGCGCCCACAATCAGGGCGATACGCAGTATTTT CASSAHNQGDTQYF
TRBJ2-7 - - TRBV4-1 TGCGCCAGCAGCCAAGACCGGCAGGCGAGCTCCTACGAGCAGTACTTC CASSQDRQASSYEQYF
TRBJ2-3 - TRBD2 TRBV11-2 TGTGCCAGCAGCTCCCTTCTAGCGGCTGATACGCAGTATTTT CASSSLLAADTQYF
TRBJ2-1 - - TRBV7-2 TGTGCCAGCAGCTTAGCGCGGGGACCCAAGGATGAGCAGTTCTTC CASSLARGPKDEQFF
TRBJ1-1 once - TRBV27 TGTGCCAGCAGTACTGCAGAGGAGAACACTGAAGCTTTCTTT CASSTAEENTEAFF
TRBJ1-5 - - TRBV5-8 TGTGCCAGCAGCTTGTCGTACGGGTATAATCAGCCCCAGCATTTT CASSLSYGYNQPQHF
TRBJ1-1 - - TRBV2 TGTGCCAGCAGTGTGGCACCTACTGAAGCTTTCTTT CASSVAPTEAFF
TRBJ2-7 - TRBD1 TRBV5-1 TGCGCCAGCAGCGAAAGAGGACAGGGGGGAATCGCCGAGCAGTACTTC CASSERGQGGIAEQYF
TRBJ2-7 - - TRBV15 TGTGCCACCAGTAGCCAGTGGGGCACCTACGAGCAGTACTTC CATSSQWGTYEQYF
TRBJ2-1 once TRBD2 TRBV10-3 TGTGCCATCAGTGAGTCTGGACCGGGACTAGCGCCTAATGAGCAGTTCTTC CAISESGPGLAPNEQFF
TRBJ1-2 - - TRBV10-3 TGTGCCATCAGTGATGGTCAGGGTGTCTATGGCTACACCTTC CAISDGQGVYGYTF